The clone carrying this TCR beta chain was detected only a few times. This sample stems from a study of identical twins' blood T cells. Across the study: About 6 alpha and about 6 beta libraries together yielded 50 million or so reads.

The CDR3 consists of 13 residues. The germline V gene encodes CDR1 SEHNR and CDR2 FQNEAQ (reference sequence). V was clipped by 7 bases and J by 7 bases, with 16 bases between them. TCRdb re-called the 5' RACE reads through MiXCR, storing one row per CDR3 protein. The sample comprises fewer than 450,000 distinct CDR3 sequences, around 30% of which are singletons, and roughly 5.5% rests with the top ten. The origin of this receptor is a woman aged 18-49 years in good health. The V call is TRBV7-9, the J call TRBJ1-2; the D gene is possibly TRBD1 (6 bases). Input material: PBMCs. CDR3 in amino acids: CASINTGGAGYTF. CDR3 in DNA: TGTGCCAGCATCAATACGGGGGGGGCTGGCTACACCTTC. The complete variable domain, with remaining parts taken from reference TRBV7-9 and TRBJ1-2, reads DTGVSQNPRHKITKRGQNVTFRCDPISEHNRLYWYRQTLGQGPEFLTYFQNEAQLEKSRLLSDRFSAERPKGSFSTLEIQRTEQGDSAMYLCASINTGGAGYTFGSGTRLTVV.